This TCR beta chain was sequenced for a study of blood T cell repertoires in COVID-19. Seattle's enrolled individuals joined amid active infection and were then monitored longitudinally. The CDR3 is 14 amino acids. Trimming cost V 3 bases and J 6 bases; bases outside gene matches: 7. Per germline, CDR1 GTSNPN and CDR2 SVGIG (reference sequence). Original handling: Reference gene primers were amplified, and this amplification served to estimate nucleated cell counts. The repertoire was sequenced with immunoSEQ multiplex PCR; TCRdb's copy has only in-frame clones and lacks some. V and J calls and clone size come straight from that table; D and trimming were deduced from the DNA. The table records 300,000 to 400,000 clones, approximately 88% of them present only once.

This receptor was obtained from a woman in her twenties or thirties with COVID-19, enrolled during active disease. This sequence joins TRBV30 and TRBJ1-5, with 8 bases matching TRBD1. Sequencing was performed on peripheral blood. This CDR3 is CAWSLGQGGQPQHF. The CDR3 nucleotides are TGTGCCTGGAGCCTAGGACAGGGTGGTCAGCCCCAGCATTTT. The variable domain in full, with the rest retrieved from reference TRBV30 and TRBJ1-5, is SQTIHQWPATLVQPVGSPLSLECTVEGTSNPNLYWYRQAAGRGLQLLFYSVGIGQISSEVPQNLSASRPQDRQFILSSKKLLLSDSGFYLCAWSLGQGGQPQHFGDGTRLSIL.